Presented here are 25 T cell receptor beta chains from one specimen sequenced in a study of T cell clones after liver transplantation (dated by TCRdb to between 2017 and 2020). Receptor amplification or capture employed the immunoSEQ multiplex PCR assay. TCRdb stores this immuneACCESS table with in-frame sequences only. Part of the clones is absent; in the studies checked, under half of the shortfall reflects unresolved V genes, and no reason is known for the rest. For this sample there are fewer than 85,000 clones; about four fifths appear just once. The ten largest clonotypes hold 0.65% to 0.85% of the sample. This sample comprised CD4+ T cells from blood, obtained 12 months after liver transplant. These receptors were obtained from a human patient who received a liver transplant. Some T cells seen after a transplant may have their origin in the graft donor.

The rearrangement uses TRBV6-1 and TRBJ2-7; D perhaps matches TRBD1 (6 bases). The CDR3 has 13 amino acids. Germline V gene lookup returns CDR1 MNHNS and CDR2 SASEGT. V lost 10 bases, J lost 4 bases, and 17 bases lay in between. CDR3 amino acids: CATQTGTRYEQYF. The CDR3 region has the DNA TGTGCCACGCAGACCGGGACACGGTACGAGCAGTACTTC.

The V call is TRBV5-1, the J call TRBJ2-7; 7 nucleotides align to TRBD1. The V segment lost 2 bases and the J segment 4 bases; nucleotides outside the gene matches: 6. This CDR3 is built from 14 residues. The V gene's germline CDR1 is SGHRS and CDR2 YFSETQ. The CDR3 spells CASSFGQGVYEQYF. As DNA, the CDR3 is TGCGCCAGCAGCTTCGGGCAGGGGGTTTACGAGCAGTACTTC. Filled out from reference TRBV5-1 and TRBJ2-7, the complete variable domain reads KAGVTQTPRYLIKTRGQQVTLSCSPISGHRSVSWYQQTPGQGLQFLFEYFSETQRNKGNFPGRFSGRQFSNSRSEMNVSTLELGDSALYLCASSFGQGVYEQYFGPGTRLTVT.

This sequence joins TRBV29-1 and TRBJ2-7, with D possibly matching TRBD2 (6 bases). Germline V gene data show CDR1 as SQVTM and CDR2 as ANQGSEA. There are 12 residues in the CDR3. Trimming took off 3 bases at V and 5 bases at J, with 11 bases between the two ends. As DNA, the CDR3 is TGCAGCGTTGACACGGGAGCGGACGAGCAGTACTTC. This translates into CSVDTGADEQYF.

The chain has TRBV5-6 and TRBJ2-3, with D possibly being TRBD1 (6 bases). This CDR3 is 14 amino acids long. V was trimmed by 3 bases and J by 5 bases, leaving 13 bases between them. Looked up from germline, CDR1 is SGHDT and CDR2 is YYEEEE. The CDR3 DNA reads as TGTGCCAGCAGCTCCAGACAGGCCGGAGATACGCAGTATTTT. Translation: CASSSRQAGDTQYF.

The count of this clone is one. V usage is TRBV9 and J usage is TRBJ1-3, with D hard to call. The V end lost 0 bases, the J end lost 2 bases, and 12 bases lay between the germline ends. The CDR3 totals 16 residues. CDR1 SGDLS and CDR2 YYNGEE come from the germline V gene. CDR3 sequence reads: CASSVAGAETGNTIYF. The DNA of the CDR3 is TGTGCCAGCAGCGTAGCTGGAGCAGAAACTGGAAACACCATATATTTT. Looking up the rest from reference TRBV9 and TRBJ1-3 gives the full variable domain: DSGVTQTPKHLITATGQRVTLRCSPRSGDLSVYWYQQSLDQGLQFLIQYYNGEERAKGNILERFSAQQFPDLHSELNLSSLELGDSALYFCASSVAGAETGNTIYFGEGSWLTVV.

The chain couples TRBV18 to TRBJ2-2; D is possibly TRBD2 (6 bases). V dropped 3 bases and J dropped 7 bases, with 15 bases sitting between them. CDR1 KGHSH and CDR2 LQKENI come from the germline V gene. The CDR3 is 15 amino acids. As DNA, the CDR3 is TGTGCCAGCTCACCGATTAGGAGGGAGGACGGGGAGCTGTTTTTT. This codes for CASSPIRREDGELFF.

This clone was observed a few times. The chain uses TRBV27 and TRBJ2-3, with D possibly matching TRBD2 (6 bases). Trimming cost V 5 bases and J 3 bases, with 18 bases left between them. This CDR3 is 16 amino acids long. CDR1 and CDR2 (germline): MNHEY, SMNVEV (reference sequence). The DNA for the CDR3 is TGTGCCAGCAGTCCTGGGAGGTGGGGTGGGACAGATACGCAGTATTTT. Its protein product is CASSPGRWGGTDTQYF.

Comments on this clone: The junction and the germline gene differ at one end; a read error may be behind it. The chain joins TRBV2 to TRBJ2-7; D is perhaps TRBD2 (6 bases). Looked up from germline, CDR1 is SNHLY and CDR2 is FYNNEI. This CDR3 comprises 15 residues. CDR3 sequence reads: CASSEGLTLPFEQYF. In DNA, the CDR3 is TGTGCCAGCAGCGAAGGACTAACCCTACCTTTCGAGCAGTACTTC.

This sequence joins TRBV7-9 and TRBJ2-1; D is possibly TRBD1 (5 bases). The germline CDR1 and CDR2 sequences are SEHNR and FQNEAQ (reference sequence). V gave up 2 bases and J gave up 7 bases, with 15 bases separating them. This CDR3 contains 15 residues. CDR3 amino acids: CASSLIQGNFNEQFF. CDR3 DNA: TGTGCCAGCAGCTTAATCCAGGGTAATTTTAATGAGCAGTTCTTC.

The CDR3 reads CAIKSPTGYEQYF. CDR3 coding DNA: TGTGCCATCAAAAGTCCTACTGGATACGAGCAGTACTTC. The gene calls are TRBV10-3 and TRBJ2-7, with D uncertain. In germline, CDR1 is ENHRY, CDR2 SYGVKD. The V and J ends lost 7 bases and 4 bases respectively, with 14 bases between them. The CDR3 consists of 13 residues.

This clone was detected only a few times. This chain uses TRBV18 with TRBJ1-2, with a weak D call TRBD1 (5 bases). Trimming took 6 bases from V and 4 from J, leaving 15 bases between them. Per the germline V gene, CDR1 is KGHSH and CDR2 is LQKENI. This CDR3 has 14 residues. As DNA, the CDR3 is TGTGCCAGCTCCCCCGGGGGACTGGGCTATGGCTACACCTTC. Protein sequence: CASSPGGLGYGYTF. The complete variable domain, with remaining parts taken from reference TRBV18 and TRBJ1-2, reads NAGVMQNPRHLVRRRGQEARLRCSPMKGHSHVYWYRQLPEEGLKFMVYLQKENIIDESGMPKERFSAEFPKEGPSILRIQQVVRGDSAAYFCASSPGGLGYGYTFGSGTRLTVV.

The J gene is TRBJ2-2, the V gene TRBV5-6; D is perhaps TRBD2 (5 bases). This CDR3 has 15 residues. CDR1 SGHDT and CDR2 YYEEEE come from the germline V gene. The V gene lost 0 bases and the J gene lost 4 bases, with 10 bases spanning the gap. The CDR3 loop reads CASSLVVAGTGELFF. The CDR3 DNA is TGTGCCAGCAGCTTGGTGGTGGCGGGCACCGGGGAGCTGTTTTTT.

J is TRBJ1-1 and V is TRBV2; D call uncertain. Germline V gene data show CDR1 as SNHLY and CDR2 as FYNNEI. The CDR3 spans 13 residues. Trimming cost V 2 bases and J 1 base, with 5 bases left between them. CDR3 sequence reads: CASSELPNTEAFF. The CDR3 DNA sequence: TGTGCCAGCAGTGAACTCCCGAACACTGAAGCTTTCTTT. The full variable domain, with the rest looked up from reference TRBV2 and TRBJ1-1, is EPEVTQTPSHQVTQMGQEVILRCVPISNHLYFYWYRQILGQKVEFLVSFYNNEISEKSEIFDDQFSVERPDGSNFTLKIRSTKLEDSAMYFCASSELPNTEAFFGQGTRLTVV.

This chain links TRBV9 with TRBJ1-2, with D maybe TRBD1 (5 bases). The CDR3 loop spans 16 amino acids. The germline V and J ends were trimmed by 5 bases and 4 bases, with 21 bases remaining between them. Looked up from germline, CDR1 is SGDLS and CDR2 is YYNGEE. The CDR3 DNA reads TGTGCCAGCAGTTATAGGAGGGCAGGGAGTGTCTATGGCTACACCTTC. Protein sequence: CASSYRRAGSVYGYTF.

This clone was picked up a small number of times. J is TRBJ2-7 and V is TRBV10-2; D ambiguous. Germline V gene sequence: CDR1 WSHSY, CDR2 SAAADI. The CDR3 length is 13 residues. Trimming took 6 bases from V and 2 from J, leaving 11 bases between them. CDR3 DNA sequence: TGCGCCAGCAGCCGTCCCTGGGCCTACGAGCAGTACTTC. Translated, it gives CASSRPWAYEQYF.

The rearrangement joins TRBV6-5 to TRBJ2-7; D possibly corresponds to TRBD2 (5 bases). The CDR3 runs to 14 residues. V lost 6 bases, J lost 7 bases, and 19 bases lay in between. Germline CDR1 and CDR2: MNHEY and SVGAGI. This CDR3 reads CASSRPAQREEQYF. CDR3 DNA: TGTGCCAGCAGCCGACCGGCGCAGAGGGAGGAGCAGTACTTC.

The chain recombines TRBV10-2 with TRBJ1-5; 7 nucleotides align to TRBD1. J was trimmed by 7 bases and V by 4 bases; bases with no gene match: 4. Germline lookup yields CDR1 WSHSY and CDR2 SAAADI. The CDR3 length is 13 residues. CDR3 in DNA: TGCGCCAGCAGTGCTCAGGGGGGCCAGCCCCAGCATTTT. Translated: CASSAQGGQPQHF.

This CDR3 is CASSSPVRGTEAFF. For the CDR3, the DNA is TGTGCCAGCAGTTCCCCAGTCAGGGGAACTGAAGCTTTCTTT. The chain carries TRBV6-5 and TRBJ1-1; D is perhaps TRBD1 (6 bases). The CDR3 covers 14 residues. V was pared by 4 bases and J by 5 bases, with 14 bases between. From germline, CDR1 is MNHEY and CDR2 SVGAGI.

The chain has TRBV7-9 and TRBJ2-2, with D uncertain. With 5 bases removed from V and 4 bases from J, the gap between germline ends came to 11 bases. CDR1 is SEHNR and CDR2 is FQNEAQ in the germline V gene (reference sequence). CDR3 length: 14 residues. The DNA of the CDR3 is TGTGCCAGCAGCCCCCAGGTCGGCACCGGGGAGCTGTTTTTT. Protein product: CASSPQVGTGELFF.

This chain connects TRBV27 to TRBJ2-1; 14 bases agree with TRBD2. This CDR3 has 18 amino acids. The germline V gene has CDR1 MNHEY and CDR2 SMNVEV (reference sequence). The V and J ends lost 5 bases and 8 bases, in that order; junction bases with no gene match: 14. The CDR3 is CASSPSLGTSGRKHEQFF. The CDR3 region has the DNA TGTGCCAGCAGTCCAAGCCTGGGGACTAGCGGGAGAAAGCATGAGCAGTTCTTC.

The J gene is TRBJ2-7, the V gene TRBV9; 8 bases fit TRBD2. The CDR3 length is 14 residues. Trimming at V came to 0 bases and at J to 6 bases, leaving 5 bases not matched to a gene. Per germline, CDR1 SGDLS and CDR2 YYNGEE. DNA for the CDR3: TGTGCCAGCAGCGTAGTGTCGGGAGGGGGCGAGCAGTACTTC. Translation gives CASSVVSGGGEQYF.

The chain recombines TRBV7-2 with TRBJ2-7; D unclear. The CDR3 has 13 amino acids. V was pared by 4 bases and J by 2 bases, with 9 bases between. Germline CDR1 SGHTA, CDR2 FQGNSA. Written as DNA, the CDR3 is TGTGCCAGCAGCTATCAACTCCCCTACGAGCAGTACTTC. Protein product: CASSYQLPYEQYF.

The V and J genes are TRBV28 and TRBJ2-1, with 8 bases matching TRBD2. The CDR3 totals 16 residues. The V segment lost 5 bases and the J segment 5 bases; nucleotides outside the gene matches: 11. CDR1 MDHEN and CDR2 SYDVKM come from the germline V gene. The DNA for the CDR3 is TGTGCCAGCAGTCCTATAGCGGGAAGGGGACACAATGAGCAGTTCTTC. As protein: CASSPIAGRGHNEQFF.

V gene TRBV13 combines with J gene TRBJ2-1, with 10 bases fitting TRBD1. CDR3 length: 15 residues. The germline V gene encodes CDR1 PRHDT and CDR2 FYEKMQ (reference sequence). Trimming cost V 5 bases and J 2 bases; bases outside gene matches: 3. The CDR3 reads CASSAGTGAYNEQFF. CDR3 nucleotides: TGTGCCAGCAGCGCCGGGACAGGGGCCTACAATGAGCAGTTCTTC.

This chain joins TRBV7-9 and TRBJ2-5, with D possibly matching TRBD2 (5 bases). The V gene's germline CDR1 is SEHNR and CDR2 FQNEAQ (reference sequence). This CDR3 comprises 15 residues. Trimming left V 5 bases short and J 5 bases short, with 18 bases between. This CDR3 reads CASSHRREIPETQYF. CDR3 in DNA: TGTGCCAGCAGCCACCGCCGGGAAATCCCCGAGACCCAGTACTTC.